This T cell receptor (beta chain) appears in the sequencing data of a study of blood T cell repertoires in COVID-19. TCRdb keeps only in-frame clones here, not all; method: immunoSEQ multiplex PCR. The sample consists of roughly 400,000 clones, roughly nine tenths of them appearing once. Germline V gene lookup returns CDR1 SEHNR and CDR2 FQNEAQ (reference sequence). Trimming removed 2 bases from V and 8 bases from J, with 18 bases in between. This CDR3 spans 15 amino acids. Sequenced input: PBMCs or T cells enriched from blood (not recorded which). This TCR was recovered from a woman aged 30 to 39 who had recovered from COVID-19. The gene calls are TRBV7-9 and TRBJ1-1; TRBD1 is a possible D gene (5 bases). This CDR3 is CASSLHWQGGNEAFF. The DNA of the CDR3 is TGTGCCAGCAGCTTACATTGGCAGGGCGGTAACGAAGCTTTCTTT.